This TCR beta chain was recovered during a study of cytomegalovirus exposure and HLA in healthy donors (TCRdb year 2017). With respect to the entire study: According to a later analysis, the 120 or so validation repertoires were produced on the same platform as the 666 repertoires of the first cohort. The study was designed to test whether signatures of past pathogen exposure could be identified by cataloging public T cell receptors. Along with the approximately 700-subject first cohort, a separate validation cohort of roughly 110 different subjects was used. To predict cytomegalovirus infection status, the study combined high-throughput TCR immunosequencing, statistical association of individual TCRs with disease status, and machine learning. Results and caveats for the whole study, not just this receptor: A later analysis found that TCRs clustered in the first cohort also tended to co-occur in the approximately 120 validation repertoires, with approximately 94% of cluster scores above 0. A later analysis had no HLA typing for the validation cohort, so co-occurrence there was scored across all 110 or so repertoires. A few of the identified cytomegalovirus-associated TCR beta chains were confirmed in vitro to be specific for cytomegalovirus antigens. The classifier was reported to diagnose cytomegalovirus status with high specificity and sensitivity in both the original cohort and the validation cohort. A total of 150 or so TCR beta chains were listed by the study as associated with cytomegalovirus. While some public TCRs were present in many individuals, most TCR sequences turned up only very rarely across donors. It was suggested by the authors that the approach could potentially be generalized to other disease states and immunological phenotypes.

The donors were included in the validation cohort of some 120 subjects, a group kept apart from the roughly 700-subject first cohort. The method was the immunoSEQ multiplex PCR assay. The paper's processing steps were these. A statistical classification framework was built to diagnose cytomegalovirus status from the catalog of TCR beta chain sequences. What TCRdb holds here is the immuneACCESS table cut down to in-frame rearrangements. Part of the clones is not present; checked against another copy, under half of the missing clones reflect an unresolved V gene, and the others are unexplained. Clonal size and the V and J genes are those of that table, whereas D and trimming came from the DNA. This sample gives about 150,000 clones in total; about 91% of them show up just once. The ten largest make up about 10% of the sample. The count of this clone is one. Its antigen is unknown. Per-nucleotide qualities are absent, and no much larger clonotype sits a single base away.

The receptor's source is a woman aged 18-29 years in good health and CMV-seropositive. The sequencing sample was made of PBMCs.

The nucleotide sequence reads as follows: TGTGCCAGCAGCCCCCTCGGGGGAGGTACGAACACTGAAGCTTTCTTT. The resulting protein is CASSPLGGGTNTEAFF. The chain is made from TRBV11-3 and TRBJ1-1; TRBD1 is possibly the D segment (5 matching bases). The CDR3 sequence holds 16 residues, the cysteine and phenylalanine included. Only the CDR3 part of the read is kept: 48 bases, read in frame from the first base. The germline V gene provides CDR1 SGHNT and CDR2 YENEEA. Trimming removed 5 bases from V and 1 base from J, leaving 17 bases between the germline ends. Reference TRBV11-3 and TRBJ1-1 proteins supply the regions before and after the CDR3; the full variable domain is: EAGVVQSPRYKIIEKKQPVAFWCNPISGHNTLYWYLQNLGQGPELLIRYENEEAVDDSQLPKDRFSAERLKGVDSTLKIQPAELGDSAVYLCASSPLGGGTNTEAFFGQGTRLTVV.